This T cell receptor (beta chain) was found in a study of T cells expressing NK-cell markers. Study information: Beta-chain profiling covered CD3+CD56+NKG2C+, CD3+CD56+NKG2C- and CD3+CD56-NKG2C+ sorted subsets.

CDR1 and CDR2 (germline): KGHDR, SFDVKD. The CDR3 consists of 16 residues. In regard to this clonotype: Its antigen is undetermined.

No DNA is given; TCRdb re-called the 5' RACE reads and lists each CDR3 protein once. The sample data list 200,000 to 300,000 distinct CDR3 sequences. Study-wide results and limits: The CD3+CD56-NKG2C+ fraction was also led by these clonotypes in several donors. The contribution of dominant NKG2C+ clonotypes to CD8+ T cells in six donors was roughly 1.0-8%.

The receptor comes from a man younger than 35 in good health. The chain has TRBV24-1 and TRBJ2-5; TCRdb reports TRBD2, a call that lacks DNA to check it against. Sequencing was carried out using blood T cells: a sorted CD56 or NKG2C T cell subset, CD4+ or CD8+ T cells, or bulk PBMC T cells (not recorded which). This CDR3 reads CATSDSGTQFQETQYF.